These T cell receptor beta chains were read from a single sample in a study of blood T cell repertoires in COVID-19. The assay was immunoSEQ multiplex PCR, and TCRdb's table has in-frame clones only and misses some. The sample shows about 50,000 clones, about 82% of them seen only once. The specimen was peripheral blood. Receptor source: a woman aged 55-69 years with acute or convalescent COVID-19. CDR3s include the opening cysteine and the closing phenylalanine or tryptophan. D genes are given only for firm matches. Clone size appears in some rows only: once, few, many, or a class for an expanded clone.

. | TRBJ2-5 | TRBV20-1 | . | TGCAGTGCTAGAGCGCAAGAGACCCAGTACTTC | CSARAQETQYF
TRBD1 | TRBJ2-3 | TRBV5-1 | . | TGCGCCAGCAGCCCGGTGGGACAGAGCACAGATACGCAGTATTTT | CASSPVGQSTDTQYF
. | TRBJ1-1 | TRBV7-6 | . | TGTGCCAGCAGCATCCGGGACTTAAACACTGAAGCTTTCTTT | CASSIRDLNTEAFF
TRBD1 | TRBJ1-2 | TRBV10-3 | . | TGTGCCATCATGACCCCATCCAGGGGGCCTGGTGGCTACACCTTC | CAIMTPSRGPGGYTF
TRBD2 | TRBJ2-1 | TRBV2 | . | TGTGCCAGCAGTGCGGAGCGGGGGGTATCCTCCTACAATGAGCAGTTCTTC | CASSAERGVSSYNEQFF
TRBD1 | TRBJ2-2 | TRBV7-9 | once | TGTGCCAGCAGCCTAGGACAGGTGACCGGGGAGCTGTTTTTT | CASSLGQVTGELFF
. | TRBJ2-3 | TRBV19 | . | TGTGCCAGTAGAGACATGCTTACTGCGTACAGCAAACCCCCGCAGTATTTT | CASRDMLTAYSKPPQYF
. | TRBJ2-5 | TRBV19 | . | TGTGCCAGTAGTATGGGGGGGGCAGGAGAGACCCAGTACTTC | CASSMGGAGETQYF
. | TRBJ2-3 | TRBV2 | . | TGTGCCAGCAGTGGGGGAGGGGGTCCGTATACGCAGTATTTT | CASSGGGGPYTQYF
TRBD1 | TRBJ1-6 | TRBV10-2 | . | TGCGCCAGCAGTGACAGGGGGGTTTCACCCCTCCACTTT | CASSDRGVSPLHF
TRBD1 | TRBJ1-6 | TRBV28 | . | TGTGCCAGCAGTTCTCAGCAGGGGGGTTCACCCCTCCACTTT | CASSSQQGGSPLHF
. | TRBJ1-2 | TRBV12-3/TRBV12-4 | . | TGTGCCAGCAGTTTGGGGGGAGACTATGGCTACACCTTC | CASSLGGDYGYTF
TRBD1 | TRBJ1-3 | TRBV25-1 | . | TGTGCCAGCAGTGATTCAGGGGGCTCTGGAAACACCATATATTTT | CASSDSGGSGNTIYF
. | TRBJ1-5 | TRBV28 | . | TGTGCCAGCAGTTTAGGGGCGTTTGGCAATCAGCCCCAGCATTTT | CASSLGAFGNQPQHF
. | TRBJ2-7 | TRBV5-1 | . | TGCGCCAGCAGCTTGGATACAGGGCCCTACGAGCAGTACTTC | CASSLDTGPYEQYF
. | TRBJ1-1 | TRBV9 | . | TGTGCCAGCAGCCATCCACAGGGAGATCACTGGGAAGCTTTCTTT | CASSHPQGDHWEAFF
TRBD1 | TRBJ1-5 | TRBV19 | once | TGTGCCAGCCGGGACAGGGGGCCGGATCAGCCCCAGCATTTT | CASRDRGPDQPQHF
TRBD2 | TRBJ2-7 | TRBV9 | . | TGTGCCAGCAGCCCCCGGACTAGCGGGATCCCCTACGAGCAGTACTTC | CASSPRTSGIPYEQYF
TRBD1 | TRBJ1-1 | TRBV18 | . | TGTGCCAGCTCACCGAGGACAGGGATCACGAACACTGAAGCTTTCTTT | CASSPRTGITNTEAFF
. | TRBJ2-2 | TRBV6-6 | . | TGTGCCAGCAGTTACGGACTACTAAACACCGGGGAGCTGTTTTTT | CASSYGLLNTGELFF
TRBD1 | TRBJ2-1 | TRBV3-1/TRBV3-2 | . | TGTGCCAGCAGCCCCCTCAAGGACAGGACAAACAATGAGCAGTTCTTC | CASSPLKDRTNNEQFF
TRBD2 | TRBJ2-7 | TRBV30 | few | TGTGCCTGGAGTGGGACTAGCGTCTTGGGCGAGCAGTACTTC | CAWSGTSVLGEQYF
. | TRBJ1-5 | TRBV28 | . | TGTGCCAGCAGACTTCCCGGGAGCAGCAGAAATCAGCCCCAGCATTTT | CASRLPGSSRNQPQHF
TRBD1 | TRBJ1-1 | TRBV12-3/TRBV12-4 | . | TGTGCCAGCAGGGGGCGGGACAGTCCTGAAGCTTTCTTT | CASRGRDSPEAFF
TRBD1 | TRBJ1-4 | TRBV15 | . | TGTGCCACCAGCAGAGTATGGCAACAGGGGTTCTATGAAAAACTGTTTTTT | CATSRVWQQGFYEKLFF
TRBD1 | TRBJ1-5 | TRBV3-1/TRBV3-2 | . | TGTGCCAGCAGCCATGGACAGGGACGAGGCAATCAGCCCCAGCATTTT | CASSHGQGRGNQPQHF
. | TRBJ1-1 | TRBV18 | . | TGTGCCAGCTCACCAACCGCTTTCGAGGGGAACACTGAAGCTTTCTTT | CASSPTAFEGNTEAFF
TRBD1 | TRBJ2-7 | TRBV9 | . | TGTGCCAGCAGCCCGACAGGGTTAGGGGAGCAGTACTTC | CASSPTGLGEQYF
TRBD1 | TRBJ1-2 | TRBV12-3/TRBV12-4 | . | TGTGCCAGCAGCTTACAGGGGTGGTATGGCTACACCTTC | CASSLQGWYGYTF
TRBD2 | TRBJ2-4 | TRBV4-1 | few | TGCGCCAGCAGCCAAATGGGACTAGCGGGAAGGGCCAAAAACATTCAGTACTTC | CASSQMGLAGRAKNIQYF
. | TRBJ1-1 | TRBV7-2 | . | TGTGCCAGCAGCTTAGTCGGTATGAACACTGAAGCTTTCTTT | CASSLVGMNTEAFF
. | TRBJ1-1 | TRBV19 | . | TGTGCCAGTAGTAACAGGGACACTGAAGCTTTCTTT | CASSNRDTEAFF
. | TRBJ1-6 | TRBV5-1 | . | TGCGCCAGCAGCCTAGAGGGCCTATCTAATTCACCCCTCCACTTT | CASSLEGLSNSPLHF
. | TRBJ1-5 | TRBV30 | . | TGTGCCTGGAGTCAGGGGAATATTCAGCCCCAGCATTTT | CAWSQGNIQPQHF
. | TRBJ1-5 | TRBV6-4 | once | TGTGCCAGCAGTCAGGAGGGTAATCAGCCCCAGCATTTT | CASSQEGNQPQHF
TRBD1 | TRBJ2-1 | TRBV5-6 | . | TGTGCCAGCAGCTTGGGAGGGTTCGGACAGGCGTACAATGAGCAGTTCTTC | CASSLGGFGQAYNEQFF
TRBD2 | TRBJ2-1 | TRBV30 | . | TGTGCCTGGAGACCGTACGTGGGACTAGCGGTCTCCTACAATGAGCAGTTCTTC | CAWRPYVGLAVSYNEQFF
. | TRBJ1-1 | TRBV6-1 | . | TGTGCCAGCAGTGAACAGGTATCGAACACTGAAGCTTTCTTT | CASSEQVSNTEAFF
. | TRBJ2-5 | TRBV5-1 | . | TGCGCCAGCAGCTTGACGGCGGTAACCAAAGAGACCCAGTACTTC | CASSLTAVTKETQYF
. | TRBJ1-2 | TRBV7-9 | . | TGTGCCAGTCGGCCGGCAGGGGCTTATGGCTACACCTTC | CASRPAGAYGYTF
TRBD2 | TRBJ2-3 | TRBV11-2 | . | TGTGCCAGCAGCTTTCGGACTAGCGGGGGGCGCACAGATACGCAGTATTTT | CASSFRTSGGRTDTQYF
TRBD1 | TRBJ1-1 | TRBV28 | . | TGTGCCAGCAGTTTACGCGGGACAGGGGGATATAACACTGAAGCTTTCTTT | CASSLRGTGGYNTEAFF
. | TRBJ2-7 | TRBV6-5 | . | TGTGCCAGCACCGCCCACAGCTCCTACGAGCAGTACTTC | CASTAHSSYEQYF
. | TRBJ1-1 | TRBV3-1/TRBV3-2 | few | TGTGCCAGCAGCCCCTCCCGGGGGGTTACGAACACTGAAGCTTTCTTT | CASSPSRGVTNTEAFF
TRBD1 | TRBJ2-1 | TRBV5-1 | . | TGCGCCAGCAGCTTCTGGACAGGGGGCGAGCAGTTCTTC | CASSFWTGGEQFF
. | TRBJ1-4 | TRBV2 | . | TGTGCCAGCAATGCGGGGGAAGCTAATGAAAAACTGTTTTTT | CASNAGEANEKLFF
. | TRBJ2-7 | TRBV28 | . | TGTGCCAGCAGTCGTACGCCGGGACATTCGATCTACGAGCAGTACTTC | CASSRTPGHSIYEQYF